This T cell receptor (beta chain) was sequenced for a study of molecular identifiers for immune sequencing clone quantification. Study outcomes and limitations: One cell's worth of spiked Jurkat TCR RNA was reportedly detectable among some 1 million naive cells. Effector cells had over 99% of their molecules in clones above 20 RNA copies, while naive cells had under 1%.

CDR3 length equals 16 residues. V lost 5 bases and J lost 0, with 11 bases in between. Germline values: CDR1 MNHEY, CDR2 SMNVEV (reference sequence). This clonotype was seen many times. Antigen specificity is unknown. TCRdb used MiXCR to reprocess the PCR reads, holding one entry per CDR3 protein. This table holds some 96,000 distinct CDR3 sequences, 24% found once. Sequencing libraries of naive CD8 cells derived from approximately 20,000 to 1,000,000 sorted cells with 10%, 30% or 50% RNA. The source material was naive CD8+ T cells from blood, with Jurkat cell RNA spiked in. Noted subset: FACS-sorted CD8+CD4-CCR7+CD45RA+ naive T cells. The TCR originated in a human donor in good health. Some libraries in this study had Jurkat cell RNA spiked in. V and J are TRBV27 and TRBJ2-6, with D perhaps matching TRBD1 (5 bases). CDR3 sequence (DNA): TGTGCCAGCAGTAAAGGACACTCCTCTGGGGCCAACGTCCTGACTTTC. The encoded protein is CASSKGHSSGANVLTF. Full variable domain (missing parts from reference TRBV27 and TRBJ2-6): EAQVTQNPRYLITVTGKKLTVTCSQNMNHEYMSWYRQDPGLGLRQIYYSMNVEVTDKGDVPEGYKVSRKEKRNFPLILESPSPNQTSLYFCASSKGHSSGANVLTFGAGSRLTVL.